The clone carrying this T cell receptor (beta chain) was found many times. The antigen remains unidentified. This sample is part of a study of T cell repertoires in cytomegalovirus infection. The wider study: Both recently identified HLA-C-restricted and well-studied HLA-B-restricted CMV epitopes were used in the study. Public TCR beta signatures provided an indication of both CMV infection and a matching HLA type.

There are 19 residues in the CDR3. The V gene end was trimmed by 3 bases and the J gene end by 2 bases; junction bases not matched to a gene: 13. Germline V lookup: CDR1 SGHTA, CDR2 FQGNSA. Study-level points and caveats: CMV-specific TCR beta clonotypes restricted by HLA-C were the ones dominating the ex vivo response. Accumulated public TCR beta family frequency recognized individuals carrying CMV together with the relevant HLA.

TCRdb fed the reads into MiXCR, producing one record per CDR3 protein. The sample comprises 640,000 or so distinct CDR3 sequences, around a third of which are singletons, and 18% rests with the top ten. The chain employs TRBV7-2 and TRBJ2-4; TRBD2 aligns across 10 bases. This TCR derives from a human donor in good health (CMV status not recorded). Some clones in this sample may be carry-over from other donors' samples. Sequenced material: cultured PBMCs, taken from culture after CMV antigen stimulation. The CDR3 nucleotides read TGTGCCAGCAGCTTCTTGGGTTCCCTAGCGGGGGATTCCAAAAACATTCAGTACTTC. Translated: CASSFLGSLAGDSKNIQYF.